This T cell receptor beta chain was identified during a study of blood T cell repertoires in COVID-19 (dated by TCRdb to 2020 to 2021). Some background on the complete study: Samples covering the acute and convalescent phases of COVID-19 were provided by collaborators in the United States, Italy and Spain. The prospective study material was composed of cDNA or gDNA derived from T cells, B-cell-depleted T cells, or PBMCs. Subjects who had been exposed to COVID-19, were actively infected with it, or had recovered from it provided the deeply sampled blood TCRbeta repertoires that made up the dataset. A freely available public database, intended as a resource for researchers studying the immune response to SARS-CoV-2, is where the repertoires were released. The samples were drawn from the first 160 participants of the ongoing ImmuneRACE study and from 950 to 1,500 subjects provided by 6 global collaborators. Sample metadata almost always included a de-identified subject ID, COVID-19 status, age in years and sex. Where available, HLA class I and class II types were obtained from metadata supplied by the sample provider rather than from assay-based typing.

Note on this clone: The antigen it binds to is not known. No much larger clonotype is one base removed from it; base qualities were not supplied.

TCRbeta CDR3 regions were amplified from genomic DNA by means of the immunoSEQ Assay, a bias-controlled multiplex PCR. On the authors' methods: The number of nucleated cells in each sample was estimated by amplification of reference gene primers within the assay. To quantify the absolute abundance of each unique TCRbeta CDR3 rearrangement, sequence reads were collapsed and filtered. For each sample, productive Simpson clonality was calculated by taking the square root of Simpson's diversity index across productive rearrangements. TCRdb re-hosts the immuneACCESS table, in-frame sequences only. Its copies lack some clones; in the studies checked, an unresolved V gene accounts for under half of them, and the cause for the rest is not known. Clonal size and the V and J genes are those of that table, whereas D and trimming came from the DNA. The sample table records around 85,000 clones; around 90% of these occur just once. Of the sample, roughly 4.5% is held by the ten largest clones.

The germline V gene provides CDR1 MGHDK and CDR2 SYGVNS. The cysteine opens and the phenylalanine closes a CDR3 of 13 amino acids. Only the CDR3 DNA is retained, 39 bases long and in frame from the first base. V loses 5 bases of germline sequence and J loses 4 bases, and the interval between the two ends is 10 bases. Collaborating institutions collected whole blood in K2EDTA tubes following their own protocols. Collaborator samples were shipped for TCRbeta analysis as frozen whole blood, isolated PBMCs, or DNA extracted from either sample type. Study-wide findings and limitations: The quantity of clinical and demographic metadata differed by source and by participant and was supplied without curation.

This receptor was taken from a woman of 80 years or more with active or convalescent COVID-19. Sequencing used peripheral blood. This sequence uses TRBV25-1 and TRBJ2-3; TRBD2 is a weak D gene call, 6 bases matching. The sequenced DNA: TGTGCCAGCAGTTTCTGGGAGGCAGATACGCAGTATTTT. Protein translation: CASSFWEADTQYF.